This record concerns one T cell receptor (beta chain) sequence. This sample stems from a study of shared clonotypes between healthy human individuals. Looking at the study overall: The study used three CD4 naive, three CD4 memory, two CD8 naive and one CD8 memory plate per donor.

Every subset's genomic DNA went evenly onto several immunoSEQ plates. Per the original data handling: Filtering of immunoSEQ junctional sequences could not match full-length read filtering. Clones were sequenced by immunoSEQ multiplex PCR, and TCRdb holds only the in-frame ones, with some missing. V and J calls and clone size are given by that table; D and trimming were obtained from the DNA. The sample holds about 2.4 million clones, over 85% seen once. Per germline, CDR1 SGHNT and CDR2 YENEEA. The V end lost 5 bases, the J end lost 4 bases, and 17 bases lay between the germline ends. The CDR3 length is 15 residues.

The TCR originated in a young man in good health. Some clones in this sample may be carry-over from other donors' samples. Input material: naive CD4+ T cells from PBMCs. Subset indicated: CD45RA+ positively selected. J is TRBJ2-5 and V is TRBV11-3, with TRBD2 as a possible D gene (5 bases). CDR3 loop: CASSPGLGRPETQYF. The DNA of the CDR3 is TGTGCCAGCAGCCCCGGACTCGGGCGTCCAGAGACCCAGTACTTC.